Given below is one T cell receptor (beta chain) in context. Antigen unknown. PCR employed 60 Vbeta and 13 Jbeta primers. Method: immunoSEQ multiplex PCR; TCRdb's copy keeps in-frame clones and lacks some. Of about 130,000 clones listed, approximately 80% are singletons. This sample stems from a study of cytomegalovirus exposure and HLA in healthy donors. Overall study findings and caveats: Only CMV serostatus was available as immune exposure information. Several top significant clusters appeared, in a later analysis, to be linked to common viral pathogens. Listed as cytomegalovirus-associated were 164 TCR beta chains.

The CDR3 has 16 amino acids. Trimming pared 1 base from V and 2 bases from J, leaving 15 bases between. Germline V lookup: CDR1 SGHRS, CDR2 YFSETQ. Material: PBMCs. This receptor was identified in a woman between 40 and 55 years old in good health and CMV-seronegative. The rearrangement uses TRBV5-1 and TRBJ1-2, with D maybe TRBD1 (5 bases). CDR3 sequence (DNA): TGCGCCAGCAGCTTGCCGTCCGGGACTGAGAACTATGGCTACACCTTC. The encoded protein is CASSLPSGTENYGYTF.